This T cell receptor (beta chain) was sequenced during a study of cytomegalovirus exposure and HLA in healthy donors. PCR primers comprised 60 Vbeta and 13 Jbeta primers. Clones were sequenced by immunoSEQ multiplex PCR, and TCRdb holds only the in-frame ones, with some missing. The top ten hold about 11% of the sample, which has about 43,000 clones, 55% to 75% seen once. V trimming: 4 bases; J trimming: 8 bases; junction bases outside the gene matches: 7. Germline assignment: CDR1 SEHNR and CDR2 FQNEAQ (reference sequence). This CDR3 has 14 residues. Sequencing was carried out using PBMCs. The genes are TRBV7-9 and TRBJ2-1; 8 bases match TRBD2. This sequence originates from a man aged 60-69 years in good health and CMV-seropositive. The CDR3 DNA reads as TGTGCCAGCAGCTCCCCAGCGGGAGAGGATGAGCAGTTCTTC. Translation gives CASSSPAGEDEQFF.